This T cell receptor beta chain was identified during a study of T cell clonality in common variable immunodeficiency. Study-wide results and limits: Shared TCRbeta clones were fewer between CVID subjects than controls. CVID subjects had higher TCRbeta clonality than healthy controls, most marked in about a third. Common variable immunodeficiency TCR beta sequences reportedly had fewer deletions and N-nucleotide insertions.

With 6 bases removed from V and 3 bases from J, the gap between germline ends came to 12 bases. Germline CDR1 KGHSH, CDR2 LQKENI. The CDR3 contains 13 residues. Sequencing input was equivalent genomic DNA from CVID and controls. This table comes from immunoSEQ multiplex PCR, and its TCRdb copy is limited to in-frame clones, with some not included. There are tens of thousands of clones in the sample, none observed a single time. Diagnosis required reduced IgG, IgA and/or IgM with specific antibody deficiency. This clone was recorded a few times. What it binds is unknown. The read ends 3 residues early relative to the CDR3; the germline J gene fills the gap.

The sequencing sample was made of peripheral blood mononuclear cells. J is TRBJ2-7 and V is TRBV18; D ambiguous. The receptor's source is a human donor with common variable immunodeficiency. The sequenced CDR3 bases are TGTGCCAGCTCCCTAACCCCTTTCTACGAG. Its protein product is CASSLTPFYE. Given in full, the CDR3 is CASSLTPFYEQYF.